The 21 T cell receptor beta chains given below trace back to one sample, sequenced in a study of OX40 agonist ivuxolimab in advanced cancers. Measured with immunoSEQ multiplex PCR; TCRdb has only the in-frame clones, and not every one. The data hold tens of thousands of clones, with under 90% observed a single time. This sample comprised CD4+ or CD8+ T cells sorted from blood, obtained in a trial of the OX40 agonist ivuxolimab. These receptors were obtained from an adult with an advanced solid tumor such as melanoma, head and neck, liver or kidney cancer.

The CDR3 bases are TGCGCCAGCAGCCAGAAAACGGGACGGATGAATGAAAAACTGTTTTTT. This sequence encodes CASSQKTGRMNEKLFF. The V and J genes are TRBV4-3 and TRBJ1-4, with a weak D call TRBD1 (5 bases). With 3 bases removed from V and 5 bases from J, the gap between germline ends came to 16 bases. Germline V gene data show CDR1 as LGHNA and CDR2 as YSLEER. The CDR3 runs to 16 residues.

J is TRBJ1-1 and V is TRBV25-1; 8 nucleotides align to TRBD1. V trimming: 3 bases; J trimming: 3 bases; junction bases outside the gene matches: 9. There are 16 residues in the CDR3. Germline V CDR1 and CDR2: MGHDK, SYGVNS. CDR3 region: CASSDPDRERDTEAFF. The CDR3 DNA reads TGTGCCAGCAGTGATCCGGACAGGGAAAGGGACACTGAAGCTTTCTTT.

The J gene is TRBJ2-1, the V gene TRBV5-6; 10 positions agree with TRBD2. CDR3 size: 14 residues. V trimming: 2 bases; J trimming: 8 bases; junction bases outside the gene matches: 4. CDR1 is SGHDT and CDR2 is YYEEEE in the germline V gene. DNA for the CDR3: TGTGCCAGCAGCTTTTCTAGCGGGAGACATGAGCAGTTCTTC. Its translation is CASSFSSGRHEQFF. Variable domain in full (rest from reference TRBV5-6 and TRBJ2-1): DAGVTQSPTHLIKTRGQQVTLRCSPKSGHDTVSWYQQALGQGPQFIFQYYEEEERQRGNFPDRFSGHQFPNYSSELNVNALLLGDSALYLCASSFSSGRHEQFFGPGTRLTVL.

This chain links TRBV20-1 with TRBJ2-3, with D hard to call. Trimming shortened V by 8 bases and J by 6 bases, and 9 bases separated the two germline ends. Germline V CDR1 and CDR2: DFQATT, SNEGSKA (reference sequence). This CDR3 is 10 amino acids long. The CDR3 DNA is TGCAGTACACTCCTGGATACGCAGTATTTT. This encodes CSTLLDTQYF.

Only a few counts were recorded for this clone. The chain couples TRBV6-5 to TRBJ2-1, with D possibly being TRBD1 or TRBD2 (6 bases each). The length of the CDR3 is 16 residues. V dropped 2 bases and J dropped 0 bases, with 11 bases sitting between them. The germline CDR1 and CDR2 sequences are MNHEY and SVGAGI. The CDR3 bases are TGTGCCAGCAGTTACGCGGGGACAAGCTCCTACAATGAGCAGTTCTTC. It yields the protein CASSYAGTSSYNEQFF.

The sample holds one count of this clone. The CDR3 is CASSEGGDGVSGANVLTF. DNA for the CDR3: TGTGCCAGCAGCGAGGGGGGGGACGGCGTCTCTGGGGCCAACGTCCTGACTTTC. The chain couples TRBV9 to TRBJ2-6; perhaps TRBD2 as D (7 bases). CDR3 length: 18 amino acids. With 3 bases removed from V and 0 bases from J, the gap between germline ends came to 16 bases. The germline CDR1 and CDR2 sequences are SGDLS and YYNGEE.

The chain joins TRBV4-3 to TRBJ2-3; 7 nucleotides agree with TRBD2. Germline CDR1 LGHNA, CDR2 YSLEER. This CDR3 comprises 15 residues. V trimming: 0 bases; J trimming: 4 bases; junction bases outside the gene matches: 4. CDR3 sequence reads: CASSQESRESDTQYF. The DNA for the CDR3 is TGCGCCAGCAGCCAAGAATCGCGGGAGTCAGATACGCAGTATTTT.

This clone was counted between two and nine times. This rearrangement joins TRBV7-8 to TRBJ2-1; D is perhaps TRBD2 (6 bases). The germline gives CDR1 SGHVS, CDR2 FQNEAQ. The ends were cut back, 1 base at V and 6 bases at J, with 13 bases in the middle. CDR3 length: 15 residues. The CDR3 loop is CASSLVAGISNEQFF. CDR3 sequence (DNA): TGTGCCAGCAGCTTAGTGGCGGGAATCTCCAATGAGCAGTTCTTC.

This sequence joins TRBV10-3 and TRBJ2-3; D possibly matches TRBD1 or TRBD2 (6 bases each). Between the trimmed V and J ends, which lost 7 bases and 2 bases, there was a span of 16 bases. CDR3 length equals 15 residues. CDR1 is ENHRY and CDR2 is SYGVKD in the germline V gene. The DNA of the CDR3 is TGTGCCATCACCCGACTTGGGGGGCCCACAGATACGCAGTATTTT. This sequence encodes CAITRLGGPTDTQYF.

The chain combines TRBV7-3 with TRBJ1-1, with TRBD1 as a possible D gene (6 bases). The CDR3 has 19 amino acids. Germline V gene sequence: CDR1 SGHTA, CDR2 FQGTGA. V lost 7 bases to trimming and J lost 4 bases, with 31 bases between them. The CDR3 here is CASILNPGHTLAKVTEAFF. CDR3 nucleotide sequence: TGTGCCAGCATCCTTAACCCGGGACACACCTTGGCCAAGGTCACTGAAGCTTTCTTT.

This clone was observed many times. Other DNA sequences in this sample translate to the same CDR3. The rearrangement links TRBV18 to TRBJ1-6; D uncertain. CDR1 is KGHSH, CDR2 LQKENI, per germline. The CDR3 contains 13 residues. Trimming took off 1 base at V and 8 bases at J, with 6 bases between the two ends. CDR3 loop: CASSPRLDSPLHF. CDR3 DNA sequence: TGTGCCAGCTCACCACGTCTCGATTCACCCCTCCACTTT.

The rearrangement joins TRBV30 to TRBJ1-4; TRBD1 is a possible D gene (5 bases). The CDR3 contains 16 residues. CDR1 and CDR2 from the germline V gene are GTSNPN and SVGIG (reference sequence). The V gene lost 2 bases and the J gene lost 4 bases, with 17 bases spanning the gap. The CDR3: CAWSTPLTVFNEKLFF. For the CDR3, the DNA is TGTGCCTGGAGTACGCCTCTGACAGTTTTTAATGAAAAACTGTTTTTT.

The genes are TRBV5-4 and TRBJ2-7; TRBD1 might be the D (6 bases). With 0 bases removed from V and 0 bases from J, the gap between germline ends came to 10 bases. This CDR3 contains 15 residues. The germline CDR1 and CDR2 sequences are SGHNT and YYREEE (reference sequence). Here the CDR3 reads CASSLVTGYSYEQYF. The CDR3 nucleotides read TGTGCCAGCAGCTTGGTCACAGGGTACTCCTACGAGCAGTACTTC.

The chain couples TRBV27 to TRBJ1-4, with D possibly being TRBD1 (6 bases). The CDR3 spans 17 residues. Trimming stripped 2 bases from V and 4 bases from J, with 17 bases between. Germline values: CDR1 MNHEY, CDR2 SMNVEV (reference sequence). The CDR3 is CASSLRPPRGGNEKLFF. CDR3 DNA sequence: TGTGCCAGCAGTTTACGGCCCCCCAGGGGAGGTAATGAAAAACTGTTTTTT.

This rearrangement joins TRBV7-2 to TRBJ2-1, with 12 bases lining up with TRBD2. Trimming took 1 base from V and 6 from J; bases not matched to a gene: 13. The CDR3 contains 19 residues. The germline gives CDR1 SGHTA, CDR2 FQGNSA. The CDR3 protein is CASSLGAGASGRAGNEQFF. The CDR3 DNA follows: TGTGCCAGCAGCTTAGGTGCAGGGGCTAGCGGGAGGGCCGGCAATGAGCAGTTCTTC. The whole variable domain, filled in from reference TRBV7-2 and TRBJ2-1, reads GAGVSQSPSNKVTEKGKDVELRCDPISGHTALYWYRQSLGQGLEFLIYFQGNSAPDKSGLPSDRFSAERTGGSVSTLTIQRTQQEDSAVYLCASSLGAGASGRAGNEQFFGPGTRLTVL.

The chain links TRBV7-2 to TRBJ2-3; D possibly corresponds to TRBD2 (5 bases). This CDR3 contains 15 residues. Trimming shortened V by 5 bases and J by 1 base, and 13 bases separated the two germline ends. The germline V gene has CDR1 SGHTA and CDR2 FQGNSA. CDR3 in DNA: TGTGCCAGCAGCACTGGATGGGGAGGCACAGATACGCAGTATTTT. Amino acids: CASSTGWGGTDTQYF.

The rearrangement links TRBV19 to TRBJ1-1; possible D gene TRBD1, 5 bases. The CDR3 runs 14 residues. Germline values: CDR1 LNHDA, CDR2 SQIVND (reference sequence). V was cut by 7 bases and J by 10 bases, with 22 bases left in between. The DNA of the CDR3 is TGTGCCAGTATTTCGGGTGGGGCTGGGGGGAGAGCTTTCTTT. Protein sequence: CASISGGAGGRAFF.

This chain uses TRBV6-6 with TRBJ2-7; tentative D call: TRBD2 (5 bases). This CDR3 has 14 amino acids. The germline gives CDR1 MNHNY, CDR2 SVGAGI (reference sequence). V was trimmed by 4 bases and J by 0 bases, leaving 10 bases between them. CDR3 amino acids: CASSSRLSSYEQYF. The DNA for the CDR3 is TGTGCCAGCAGTTCCAGACTATCCTCCTACGAGCAGTACTTC.

Details on this clone: The sample has other DNA sequences that encode this CDR3 too. CDR3 nucleotides: TGCGCCAGCAGCCAAGCCGGGACCCGGCGGGAGACCCAGTACTTC. Translated: CASSQAGTRRETQYF. The J gene is TRBJ2-5, the V gene TRBV4-3; D is tentatively TRBD1 or TRBD2 (5 bases each). Trimming took 1 base from V and 5 from J, leaving 14 bases between them. Germline CDR1 reads LGHNA; CDR2 reads YSLEER. The CDR3 consists of 15 residues.

The V and J genes are TRBV10-3 and TRBJ2-2, with D unresolved. The germline V and J ends were trimmed by 1 base and 5 bases, with 2 bases remaining between them. The CDR3 is made up of 12 amino acids. Germline V gene lookup returns CDR1 ENHRY and CDR2 SYGVKD. CDR3 coding DNA: TGTGCCATCAGTGAGTGGACCGGGGAGCTGTTTTTT. It yields the protein CAISEWTGELFF.

V gene TRBV9 combines with J gene TRBJ1-5; TRBD1 matches at 7 bases. J was trimmed by 6 bases and V by 3 bases; bases with no gene match: 18. CDR3 length: 18 residues. Germline-derived CDR1 and CDR2 are SGDLS and YYNGEE. In DNA, the CDR3 is TGTGCCAGCAGCGGAAAACGAGACAGGGCCAGAGGAATTCAGCCCCAGCATTTT. Its translation: CASSGKRDRARGIQPQHF.